This T cell receptor beta chain came from a study of T-cell memory formation after mild COVID-19. Study-wide background: For the most part, TCR clusters were specific to one donor.

The V segment lost 2 bases and the J segment 0 bases; nucleotides outside the gene matches: 9. This CDR3 has 17 residues. CDR1 SGHKS and CDR2 YYEKEE come from the germline V gene (reference sequence). Study results and limitations: CD4+ contracting clones lay mainly in CM and EM, CD8+ ones in EMRA.

This clonotype was observed at least ten times. What it binds is not known. After 5'RACE with constant-segment primers, TCR alpha and TCR beta cDNA libraries carrying sample barcodes and UMIs were obtained. Each CDR3 protein is one row after TCRdb ran MiXCR on the 5' RACE reads. The sample records 130,000 to 150,000 distinct CDR3 sequences, roughly a fifth being singletons. This rearrangement joins TRBV5-5 to TRBJ2-3; the match to TRBD1 covers 7 bases. This TCR was recovered from an adult woman who had mild COVID-19 (a few samples of this study predate the infection). Cell type and time point are not known. Sample: PBMCs or a T cell subset sorted from them (not recorded which). The CDR3 DNA sequence: TGTGCCAGCAGCTTTGGGACAGATGGACGGAGCACAGATACGCAGTATTTT. The encoded protein is CASSFGTDGRSTDTQYF.